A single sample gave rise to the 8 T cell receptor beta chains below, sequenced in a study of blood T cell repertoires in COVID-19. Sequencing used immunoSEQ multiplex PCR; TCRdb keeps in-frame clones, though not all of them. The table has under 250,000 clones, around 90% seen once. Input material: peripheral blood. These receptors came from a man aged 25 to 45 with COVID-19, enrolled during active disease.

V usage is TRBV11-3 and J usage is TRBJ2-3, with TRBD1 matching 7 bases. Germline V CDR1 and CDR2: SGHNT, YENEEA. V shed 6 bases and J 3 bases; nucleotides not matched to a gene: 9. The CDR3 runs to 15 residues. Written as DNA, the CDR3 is TGTGCCAGCAGTCTCACAGGGGATGGGACAGATACGCAGTATTTT. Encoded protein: CASSLTGDGTDTQYF.

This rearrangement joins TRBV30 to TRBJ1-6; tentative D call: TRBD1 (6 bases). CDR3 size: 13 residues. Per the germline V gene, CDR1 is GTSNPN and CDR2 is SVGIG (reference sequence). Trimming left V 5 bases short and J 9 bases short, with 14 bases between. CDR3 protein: CAWGTGLGSPLHF. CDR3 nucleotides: TGTGCCTGGGGAACAGGGTTGGGTTCACCCCTCCACTTT. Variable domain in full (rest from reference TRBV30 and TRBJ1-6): SQTIHQWPATLVQPVGSPLSLECTVEGTSNPNLYWYRQAAGRGLQLLFYSVGIGQISSEVPQNLSASRPQDRQFILSSKKLLLSDSGFYLCAWGTGLGSPLHFGNGTRLTVT.

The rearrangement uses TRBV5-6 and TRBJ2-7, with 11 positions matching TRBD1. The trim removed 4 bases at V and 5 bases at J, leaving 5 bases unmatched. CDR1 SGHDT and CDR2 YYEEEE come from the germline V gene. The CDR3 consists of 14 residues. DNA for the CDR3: TGTGCCAGCAGCACGGACAGGGGGCTTAACGAGCAGTACTTC. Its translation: CASSTDRGLNEQYF.

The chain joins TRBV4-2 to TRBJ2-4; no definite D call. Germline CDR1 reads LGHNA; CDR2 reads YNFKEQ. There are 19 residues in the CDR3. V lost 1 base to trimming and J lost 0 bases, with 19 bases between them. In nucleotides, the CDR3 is TGTGCCAGCAGCCAAGGACCGAGTGAGCGAACCTTAGCCAAAAACATTCAGTACTTC. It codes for CASSQGPSERTLAKNIQYF.

The CDR3 here is CASSNRIRGDTQYF. The CDR3 bases are TGTGCCAGCAGTAACCGGATCCGAGGGGATACGCAGTATTTT. V gene TRBV11-2 combines with J gene TRBJ2-3; D may be TRBD2 (5 bases). This CDR3 has 14 amino acids. Deletions cut 6 bases from V and 6 bases from J, with 16 bases between. In germline, CDR1 is SGHAT, CDR2 FQNNGV. Full variable domain (remainder filled in from reference TRBV11-2 and TRBJ2-3): EAGVAQSPRYKIIEKRQSVAFWCNPISGHATLYWYQQILGQGPKLLIQFQNNGVVDDSQLPKDRFSAERLKGVDSTLKIQPAKLEDSAVYLCASSNRIRGDTQYFGPGTRLTVL.

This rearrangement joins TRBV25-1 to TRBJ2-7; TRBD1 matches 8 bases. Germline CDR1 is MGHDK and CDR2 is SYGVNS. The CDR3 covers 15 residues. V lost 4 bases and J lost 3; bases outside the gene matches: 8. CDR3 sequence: CASSAHGTGDYEQYF. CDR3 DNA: TGTGCCAGCAGTGCCCACGGGACAGGAGACTACGAGCAGTACTTC.

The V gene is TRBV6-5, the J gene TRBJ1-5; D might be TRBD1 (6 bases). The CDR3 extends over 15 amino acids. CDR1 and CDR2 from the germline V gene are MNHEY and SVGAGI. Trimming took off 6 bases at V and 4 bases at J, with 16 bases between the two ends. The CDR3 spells CASSEDSDPNQPQHF. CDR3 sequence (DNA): TGTGCCAGCAGCGAGGACAGTGACCCTAATCAGCCCCAGCATTTT.

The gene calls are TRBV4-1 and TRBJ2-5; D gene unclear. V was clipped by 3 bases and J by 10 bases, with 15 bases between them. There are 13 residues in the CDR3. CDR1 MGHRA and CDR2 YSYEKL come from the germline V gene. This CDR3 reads CASSQALLGDQYF. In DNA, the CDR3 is TGCGCCAGCAGCCAGGCCCTTCTCGGAGACCAGTACTTC.